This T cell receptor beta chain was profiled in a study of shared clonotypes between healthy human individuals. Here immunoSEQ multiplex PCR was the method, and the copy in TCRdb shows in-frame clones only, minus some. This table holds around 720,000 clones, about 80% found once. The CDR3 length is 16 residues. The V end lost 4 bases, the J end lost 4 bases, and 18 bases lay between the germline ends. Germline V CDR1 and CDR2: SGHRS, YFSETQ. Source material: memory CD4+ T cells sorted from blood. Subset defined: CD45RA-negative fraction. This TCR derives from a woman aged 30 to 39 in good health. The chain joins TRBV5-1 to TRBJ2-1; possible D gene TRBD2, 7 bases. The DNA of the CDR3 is TGCGCCAGCAGCAAGTTTATGGGAGGGGGATACAATGAGCAGTTCTTC. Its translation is CASSKFMGGGYNEQFF. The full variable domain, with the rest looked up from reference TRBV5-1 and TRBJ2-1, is KAGVTQTPRYLIKTRGQQVTLSCSPISGHRSVSWYQQTPGQGLQFLFEYFSETQRNKGNFPGRFSGRQFSNSRSEMNVSTLELGDSALYLCASSKFMGGGYNEQFFGPGTRLTVL.